Below are 25 T cell receptor beta chains sequenced from a single sample in a study of T cells after yellow fever vaccination. MiXCR, run by TCRdb on the 5' RACE reads, gives a single entry per CDR3 protein. The sample shows 250,000 to 350,000 distinct CDR3 sequences, 4% to 5.5% of them seen only once. The source material was PBMCs, sampled 15 days after the yellow fever booster vaccination. The source is a man aged 18-30 years who received the YFV17D yellow fever vaccine.

At least ten counts were recorded for this clonotype. The chain employs TRBV5-1 and TRBJ2-3; D gene unclear. The CDR3 has 14 amino acids. Germline loops: CDR1 SGHRS, CDR2 YFSETQ. The V gene lost 2 bases and the J gene lost 0 bases, with 7 bases spanning the gap. CDR3 region: CASSLYHSTDTQYF. CDR3 nucleotide sequence: TGCGCCAGCAGCTTATACCATAGCACAGATACGCAGTATTTT.

The sample holds many counts of this clonotype. The gene calls are TRBV11-2 and TRBJ2-7; 12 bases align to TRBD1. Per the germline V gene, CDR1 is SGHAT and CDR2 is FQNNGV. The CDR3 is made up of 16 amino acids. Unmatched junction bases numbered 5, after V lost 1 base and J lost 4 bases. The CDR3 DNA is TGTGCCAGCAGCTTAGCTGGGACAGGGGGCCATTACGAGCAGTACTTC. It translates to CASSLAGTGGHYEQYF. The full variable domain, its missing parts supplied by reference TRBV11-2 and TRBJ2-7, is EAGVAQSPRYKIIEKRQSVAFWCNPISGHATLYWYQQILGQGPKLLIQFQNNGVVDDSQLPKDRFSAERLKGVDSTLKIQPAKLEDSAVYLCASSLAGTGGHYEQYFGPGTRLTVT.

This clonotype was detected only a few times. The chain uses TRBV18 and TRBJ1-2; 10 positions match TRBD1. The CDR3 consists of 14 residues. In germline, CDR1 is KGHSH, CDR2 LQKENI. The V segment lost 7 bases and the J segment 4 bases; nucleotides outside the gene matches: 6. The CDR3 loop is CASLPGQGPYGYTF. In DNA form, the CDR3 reads TGTGCCAGCTTACCGGGACAGGGGCCCTATGGCTACACCTTC.

Many counts were recorded for this clonotype. The J gene is TRBJ2-7, the V gene TRBV7-9; D may be TRBD1 (6 bases). Trimming removed 6 bases at V and 2 bases at J, with 17 bases between. This CDR3 is built from 15 residues. Germline CDR1 reads SEHNR; CDR2 reads FQNEAQ (reference sequence). CDR3 sequence reads: CASSFGTSRTYEQYV. Here the CDR3 DNA reads TGTGCCAGCAGTTTCGGGACAAGTCGAACCTACGAGCAGTACGTC.

This clonotype was recorded at least ten times. The final CDR3 position lacks the conserved phenylalanine or tryptophan, pointing to a likely read error. This rearrangement joins TRBV7-2 to TRBJ2-1; D remains ambiguous. The CDR3 length is 13 residues. V was shortened by 2 bases and J by 7 bases, with 9 bases between the two germline ends. CDR1 is SGHTA, CDR2 FQGNSA, per germline. Here the CDR3 reads CASSLKSRNEQFC. DNA of the CDR3: TGTGCCAGCAGCTTAAAAAGTAGAAATGAGCAGTTCTGC.

This clonotype was counted ten times or more. This rearrangement joins TRBV12-3 or TRBV12-4 to TRBJ2-7; D not certain. This CDR3 region has 12 residues. Trimming cost V 3 bases and J 3 bases, with 6 bases left between them. The CDR3 reads CASSFGSYEQYV. CDR3 nucleotides: TGTGCCAGCAGTTTCGGCAGCTACGAGCAGTACGTC.

This clonotype came up many times. The V gene is TRBV11-2, the J gene TRBJ1-1; TRBD1 matches 7 bases. Germline V CDR1 and CDR2: SGHAT, FQNNGV. V lost 0 bases, J lost 8 bases, and 3 bases stayed unmatched. The CDR3 length is 13 residues. The CDR3 here is CASSLERGGEAFF. The CDR3 DNA is TGTGCCAGCAGCTTAGAAAGAGGGGGCGAAGCTTTCTTT.

This clonotype was found many times. The chain is built from TRBV6-4 and TRBJ2-3; 8 bases map to TRBD2. This CDR3 spans 15 amino acids. Germline trimming cut 3 bases from V and 0 bases from J; bases unmatched to any gene: 2. Germline V gene lookup returns CDR1 MRHNA and CDR2 SNTAGT. This chain's CDR3 is CASSDVAGSTDTQYF. The CDR3 DNA follows: TGTGCCAGCAGTGATGTAGCGGGGAGCACAGATACGCAGTATTTT.

This clonotype was seen a handful of times. The gene calls are TRBV4-3 and TRBJ1-4, with TRBD1 identical over 8 bases. The CDR3 totals 19 residues. V shed 0 bases and J 0 bases; nucleotides not matched to a gene: 9. The germline V gene has CDR1 LGHNA and CDR2 YSLEER. The CDR3 bases are TGCGCCAGCAGCCAAGATCCGAGACAGGGGTTTGCAACTAATGAAAAACTGTTTTTT. Protein sequence: CASSQDPRQGFATNEKLFF.

Written as DNA, the CDR3 is TGCGCCAGCAGCATGACAGGGGGAAATGAAAAACTGTTTTTT. Protein product: CASSMTGGNEKLFF. The chain uses TRBV5-1 and TRBJ1-4, with TRBD1 matching 9 bases. Germline CDR1 and CDR2: SGHRS and YFSETQ. Germline trimming cut 4 bases from V and 5 bases from J; bases unmatched to any gene: 3. The CDR3 contains 14 residues.

This clonotype showed up many times. The chain couples TRBV6-1 to TRBJ2-5; 7 bases match TRBD1. V dropped 6 bases and J dropped 4; count of bases not matched to a gene: 8. CDR1 and CDR2 from the germline V gene are MNHNS and SASEGT. The CDR3 totals 14 residues. CDR3 amino acids: CASRSGQAGETQYF. DNA for the CDR3: TGTGCCAGCAGATCCGGACAGGCAGGAGAGACCCAGTACTTC.

This clonotype was picked up many times. The V call is TRBV10-3, the J call TRBJ2-3; 7 positions agree with TRBD1. V shed 11 bases and J 4 bases; nucleotides not matched to a gene: 9. The CDR3 spans 13 residues. Germline CDR1 and CDR2: ENHRY and SYGVKD. The CDR3 DNA reads TGTGCCCTCAAGACAGGGAAAGCAGATACGCAGTATTTT. This sequence encodes CALKTGKADTQYF.

Ten or more counts support this clonotype. The V gene is TRBV27, the J gene TRBJ2-7; 8 bases agree with TRBD1. The CDR3 totals 16 residues. Per germline, CDR1 MNHEY and CDR2 SMNVEV (reference sequence). Germline trimming cut 3 bases from V and 3 bases from J; bases unmatched to any gene: 10. The DNA of the CDR3 is TGTGCCAGCAGTTTGCGGCAGGGGGCGCGAAACTACGAGCAGTACTTC. It specifies CASSLRQGARNYEQYF.

This clonotype was seen a handful of times. The chain links TRBV5-5 to TRBJ1-5; the D is unclear. V was cut by 4 bases and J by 0 bases, with 8 bases left in between. CDR1 and CDR2 (germline): SGHKS, YYEKEE (reference sequence). The CDR3 is 14 residues long. The CDR3: CASSLEFSNQPQHF. CDR3 sequence (DNA): TGTGCCAGCAGCCTCGAGTTTAGCAATCAGCCCCAGCATTTT.

This clonotype has a handful of counts. The V call is TRBV21-1, the J call TRBJ1-2. TRBV21-1 is a pseudogene segment. This CDR3 has 12 amino acids. The CDR3 DNA sequence: TGTGCCAGCAGCAAAGATAACTATGGCTACACCTTC. Amino acids: CASSKDNYGYTF.

This clonotype was seen a few times. J is TRBJ2-6 and V is TRBV7-3; D call uncertain. V lost 2 bases to trimming and J lost 2 bases, with 7 bases between them. This CDR3 comprises 15 residues. CDR1 is SGHTA, CDR2 FQGTGA, per germline. Written as DNA, the CDR3 is TGTGCCAGCAGCTTAGGGCTGACTGGGGCCAACGTCCTGACTTTC. This encodes CASSLGLTGANVLTF.

This clonotype was seen at least ten times. J is TRBJ2-3 and V is TRBV6-2 or TRBV6-3; tentative D call: TRBD1 (7 bases). V was cut by 2 bases and J by 4 bases, with 13 bases left in between. Germline loops: CDR1 MNHEY, CDR2 SVGEGT. The CDR3 runs to 15 residues. The CDR3 protein is CASSYTQGGADTQYF. The DNA for the CDR3 is TGTGCCAGCAGTTACACCCAGGGGGGTGCAGATACGCAGTATTTT.

The V call is TRBV6-1, the J call TRBJ2-7; TRBD1 aligns across 7 bases. The germline CDR1 and CDR2 sequences are MNHNS and SASEGT. The CDR3 is 14 amino acids. The ends lost 4 bases at V and 3 bases at J; junction bases unmatched: 6. In nucleotides, the CDR3 is TGTGCCAGCAGTGCCCTTACAGGGGTCTACGAGCAGTACTTC. Its protein is CASSALTGVYEQYF.

This clonotype has at least ten counts. The chain combines TRBV5-6 with TRBJ2-1; D might be TRBD1 (6 bases). Germline loops: CDR1 SGHDT, CDR2 YYEEEE. Trimming stripped 3 bases from V and 7 bases from J, with 14 bases between. This CDR3 region has 14 residues. The CDR3 protein is CASSSYRERNEQFF. In DNA, the CDR3 is TGTGCCAGCAGCTCATACAGGGAAAGGAATGAGCAGTTCTTC.

The table lists this clonotype with a few counts. This rearrangement joins TRBV27 to TRBJ1-2; 7 nucleotides line up with TRBD1. The ends lost 6 bases at V and 4 bases at J; junction bases unmatched: 5. The CDR3 covers 13 residues. Per the germline V gene, CDR1 is MNHEY and CDR2 is SMNVEV (reference sequence). The CDR3, as DNA: TGTGCCAGCAGAGACAGGGTGGGCTATGGCTACACCTTC. Translated, it gives CASRDRVGYGYTF.

This clonotype was counted ten times or more. The genes are TRBV5-5 and TRBJ1-2; 8 bases line up with TRBD1. Germline-derived CDR1 and CDR2 are SGHKS and YYEKEE (reference sequence). J gave up 1 base and V 4 bases, and 12 bases lay outside the gene matches. The CDR3 is 17 amino acids. CDR3 bases: TGTGCCAGCAGCCCACGGACAGGGATGGGCTTTAACTATGGCTACACCTTC. This codes for CASSPRTGMGFNYGYTF.

In this sample, this clonotype turned up many times. The chain has TRBV10-3 and TRBJ1-4, with D perhaps TRBD1 (5 bases). The CDR3 contains 13 residues. Germline CDR1 ENHRY, CDR2 SYGVKD. The V and J ends lost 8 bases and 3 bases respectively, with 10 bases between them. CDR3 sequence (DNA): TGTGCCATCGCTCGGGGGGCTAATGAAAAACTGTTTTTT. Translating gives CAIARGANEKLFF.

The CDR3 sequence: CASRDRIGGYTF. CDR3 bases: TGTGCCAGCAGGGACAGGATCGGAGGCTACACCTTC. V is TRBV7-9 and J is TRBJ1-2; 7 bases map to TRBD1. This CDR3 has 12 residues. Germline CDR1 is SEHNR and CDR2 is FQNEAQ (reference sequence). V shed 6 bases, J shed 8 bases, and the junction held 6 bases outside the gene matches.

This chain links TRBV5-1 with TRBJ2-3; no clear D gene. This CDR3 is 15 amino acids long. Trimming stripped 0 bases from V and 6 bases from J, with 14 bases between. Per the germline V gene, CDR1 is SGHRS and CDR2 is YFSETQ. The CDR3 nucleotides read TGCGCCAGCAGCTTGGCCGACGGGCTCCTGGATACGCAGTATTTT. This gives the protein CASSLADGLLDTQYF.

This clonotype came up many times. V is TRBV9 and J is TRBJ2-1; 7 positions match TRBD2. Germline-derived CDR1 and CDR2 are SGDLS and YYNGEE. The CDR3 has 15 residues. Trimming took 6 bases from V and 6 from J; bases not matched to a gene: 12. In DNA, the CDR3 is TGTGCCAGCACCCTGGGGGGGGGGATACTCAATGAGCAGTTCTTC. This sequence encodes CASTLGGGILNEQFF.